The 6 T cell receptor beta chains given below trace back to one sample, sequenced in a study of blood T cell repertoires in COVID-19. The method was immunoSEQ multiplex PCR; TCRdb's version includes in-frame clones alone and lacks a portion of them. The sample shows about 130,000 clones, around four fifths of them seen only once. Sample: peripheral blood. Receptors originate from a man between 60 and 75 years old with acute or convalescent COVID-19.

CDR3 sequence (DNA): TGTGCCAGCAGCTCCCCCAGGGGCCCTAGCTATGGCTACACCTTC. It encodes CASSSPRGPSYGYTF. This chain connects TRBV11-2 to TRBJ1-2, with D perhaps matching TRBD1 (6 bases). CDR3 size: 15 residues. Looked up from germline, CDR1 is SGHAT and CDR2 is FQNNGV. V gave up 4 bases and J gave up 4 bases, with 16 bases separating them.

The chain carries TRBV5-4 and TRBJ2-1, with D possibly matching TRBD2 (6 bases). This CDR3 region has 15 residues. V shed 4 bases and J shed 6 bases, with 17 bases lying between them. Per the germline V gene, CDR1 is SGHNT and CDR2 is YYREEE (reference sequence). The CDR3, as DNA: TGTGCCAGCAGCCCGGGTCCGACTAGGGGCAATGAGCAGTTCTTC. This translates into CASSPGPTRGNEQFF. Complete variable domain (other parts from reference TRBV5-4 and TRBJ2-1): ETGVTQSPTHLIKTRGQQVTLRCSSQSGHNTVSWYQQALGQGPQFIFQYYREEENGRGNFPPRFSGLQFPNYSSELNVNALELDDSALYLCASSPGPTRGNEQFFGPGTRLTVL.

The chain combines TRBV18 with TRBJ1-1; the match to TRBD1 covers 7 bases. Germline V gene data show CDR1 as KGHSH and CDR2 as LQKENI. The CDR3 extends over 15 amino acids. V was pared by 7 bases and J by 1 base, with 9 bases of the junction left unmatched. The DNA for the CDR3 is TGTGCCAGCTTCACCAGGGGGGTGGGGAACACTGAAGCTTTCTTT. This codes for CASFTRGVGNTEAFF.

The chain has TRBV24-1 and TRBJ2-5, with 9 bases lining up with TRBD1. Germline trimming cut 4 bases from V and 5 bases from J; bases unmatched to any gene: 7. Germline V gene lookup returns CDR1 KGHDR and CDR2 SFDVKD. The CDR3 spans 15 residues. For the CDR3, the DNA is TGTGCCACCAGTGACCTCGGGACAGGGAGGGAGACCCAGTACTTC. Translated: CATSDLGTGRETQYF.

This chain joins TRBV6-5 and TRBJ1-2; tentatively, D is TRBD1 (5 bases). V was shortened by 8 bases and J by 7 bases, with 17 bases between the two germline ends. This CDR3 contains 13 residues. Per the germline V gene, CDR1 is MNHEY and CDR2 is SVGAGI. CDR3: CASRPGGVPGYTF. DNA of the CDR3: TGTGCCAGCCGACCCGGGGGGGTTCCTGGCTACACCTTC.

This chain joins TRBV27 and TRBJ1-2; D perhaps matches TRBD1 (6 bases). Germline V gene data show CDR1 as MNHEY and CDR2 as SMNVEV (reference sequence). The CDR3 has 13 residues. Trimming took 5 bases from V and 8 from J, leaving 15 bases between them. CDR3 residues: CASSNSRGSGYTF. CDR3 sequence (DNA): TGTGCCAGCAGTAACAGCAGGGGATCGGGCTACACCTTC.